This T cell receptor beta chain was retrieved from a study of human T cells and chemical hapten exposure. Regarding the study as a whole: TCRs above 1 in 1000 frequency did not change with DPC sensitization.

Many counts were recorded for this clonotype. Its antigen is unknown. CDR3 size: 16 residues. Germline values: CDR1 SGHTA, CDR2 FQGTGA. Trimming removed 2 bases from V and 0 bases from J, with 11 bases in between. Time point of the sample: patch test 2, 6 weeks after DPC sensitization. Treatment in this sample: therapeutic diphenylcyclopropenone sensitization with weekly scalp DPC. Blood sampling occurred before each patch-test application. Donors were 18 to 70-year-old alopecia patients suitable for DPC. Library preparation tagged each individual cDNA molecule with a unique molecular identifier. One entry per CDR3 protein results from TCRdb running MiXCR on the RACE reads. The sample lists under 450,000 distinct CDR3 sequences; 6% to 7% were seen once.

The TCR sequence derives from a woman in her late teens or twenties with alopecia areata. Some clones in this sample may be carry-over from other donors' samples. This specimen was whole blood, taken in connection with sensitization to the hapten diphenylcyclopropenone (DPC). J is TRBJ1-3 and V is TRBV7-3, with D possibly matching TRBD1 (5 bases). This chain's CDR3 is CASSLGTALSGNTIYF. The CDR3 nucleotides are TGTGCCAGCAGCTTAGGGACTGCGCTCTCTGGAAACACCATATATTTT.